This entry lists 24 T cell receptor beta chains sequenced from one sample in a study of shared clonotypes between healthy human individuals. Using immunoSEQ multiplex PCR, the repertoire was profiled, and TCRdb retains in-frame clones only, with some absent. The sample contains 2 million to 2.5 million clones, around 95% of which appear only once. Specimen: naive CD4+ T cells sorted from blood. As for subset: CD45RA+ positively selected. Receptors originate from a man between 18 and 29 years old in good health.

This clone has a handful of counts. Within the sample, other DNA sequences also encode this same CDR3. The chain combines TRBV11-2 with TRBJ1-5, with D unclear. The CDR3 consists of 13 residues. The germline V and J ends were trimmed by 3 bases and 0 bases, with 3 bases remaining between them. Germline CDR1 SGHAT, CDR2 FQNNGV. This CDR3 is CASSFSSNQPQHF. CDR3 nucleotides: TGTGCCAGCAGCTTTAGTAGCAATCAGCCCCAGCATTTT.

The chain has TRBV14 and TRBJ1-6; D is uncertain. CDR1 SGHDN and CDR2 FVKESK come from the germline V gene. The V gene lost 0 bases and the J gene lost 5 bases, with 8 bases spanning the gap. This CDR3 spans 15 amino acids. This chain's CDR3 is CASSQDHPDNSPLHF. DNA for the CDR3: TGTGCCAGCAGCCAAGATCATCCGGATAATTCACCCCTCCACTTT.

The CDR3 bases are TGTGCCAGCAGCGTAGGGGGTTCTGAAGCTTTCTTT. Its translation: CASSVGGSEAFF. The J gene is TRBJ1-1, the V gene TRBV9; D call uncertain. Trimming took off 0 bases at V and 6 bases at J, with 6 bases between the two ends. CDR1 SGDLS and CDR2 YYNGEE come from the germline V gene. This CDR3 has 12 amino acids.

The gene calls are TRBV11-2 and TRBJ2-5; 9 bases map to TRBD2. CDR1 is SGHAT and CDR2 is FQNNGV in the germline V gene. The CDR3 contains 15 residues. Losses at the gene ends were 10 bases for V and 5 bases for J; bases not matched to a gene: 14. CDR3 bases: TGTGCCACCTGCCTAGCGGGGAAATCTCAGGAGACCCAGTACTTC. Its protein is CATCLAGKSQETQYF.

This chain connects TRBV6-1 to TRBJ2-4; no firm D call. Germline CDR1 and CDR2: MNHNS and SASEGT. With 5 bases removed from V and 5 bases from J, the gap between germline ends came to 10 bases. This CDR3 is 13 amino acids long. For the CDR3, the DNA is TGTGCCAGCAGTACCTTTGACCAAAACATTCAGTACTTC. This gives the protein CASSTFDQNIQYF.

CDR3 region: CASIPALNTEAFF. The CDR3 DNA reads as TGTGCCAGCATCCCGGCTCTGAACACTGAAGCTTTCTTT. The chain employs TRBV6-1 and TRBJ1-1; D is uncertain. V lost 7 bases and J 0 bases, leaving 9 bases between the germline ends. The CDR3 is 13 amino acids. Germline V CDR1 and CDR2: MNHNS, SASEGT.

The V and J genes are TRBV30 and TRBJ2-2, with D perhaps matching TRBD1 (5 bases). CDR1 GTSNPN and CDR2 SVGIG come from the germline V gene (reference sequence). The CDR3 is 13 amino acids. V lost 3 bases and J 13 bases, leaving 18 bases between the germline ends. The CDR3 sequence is CAWRQAESMGLFF. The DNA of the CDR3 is TGTGCCTGGAGACAGGCCGAATCGATGGGGCTGTTTTTT.

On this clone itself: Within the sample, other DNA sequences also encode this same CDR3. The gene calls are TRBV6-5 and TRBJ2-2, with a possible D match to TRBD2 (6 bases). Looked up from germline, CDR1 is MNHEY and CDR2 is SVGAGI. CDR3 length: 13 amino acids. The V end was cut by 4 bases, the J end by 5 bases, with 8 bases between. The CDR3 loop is CASSSGGTGELFF. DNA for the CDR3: TGTGCCAGCAGTTCCGGGGGAACCGGGGAGCTGTTTTTT.

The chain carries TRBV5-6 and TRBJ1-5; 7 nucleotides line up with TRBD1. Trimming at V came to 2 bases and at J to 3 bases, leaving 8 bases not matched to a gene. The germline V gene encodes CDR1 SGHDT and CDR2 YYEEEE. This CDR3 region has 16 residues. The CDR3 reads CASSLRKGQDNQPQHF. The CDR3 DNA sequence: TGTGCCAGCAGCTTAAGAAAAGGACAGGACAATCAGCCCCAGCATTTT.

The CDR3 protein is CAISRGRVATLLNTGELFF. The CDR3 DNA is TGTGCCATCTCCAGGGGGCGGGTGGCTACTTTACTGAACACCGGGGAGCTGTTTTTT. This chain uses TRBV10-3 with TRBJ2-2; TRBD1 matches at 8 bases. Trimming took 8 bases from V and 1 from J; bases not matched to a gene: 18. Germline V gene data show CDR1 as ENHRY and CDR2 as SYGVKD. The CDR3 totals 19 residues.

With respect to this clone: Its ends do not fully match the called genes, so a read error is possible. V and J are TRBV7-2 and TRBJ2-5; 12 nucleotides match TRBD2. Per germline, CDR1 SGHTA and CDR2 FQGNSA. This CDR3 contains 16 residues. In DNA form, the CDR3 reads TGTGCCAGCAGCTCGGGACTAGCGGGTATCCAAGGGACCCAGTACTTC. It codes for CASSSGLAGIQGTQYF.

The CDR3 region has the DNA TGTGCCAGCAGCAAAGAAACAAACTACGAGCAGTACTTC. Protein product: CASSKETNYEQYF. J is TRBJ2-7 and V is TRBV21-1; the table's D call, TRBD1, has no DNA check behind it. TRBV21-1 is labeled a pseudogene. The CDR3 loop spans 13 amino acids.

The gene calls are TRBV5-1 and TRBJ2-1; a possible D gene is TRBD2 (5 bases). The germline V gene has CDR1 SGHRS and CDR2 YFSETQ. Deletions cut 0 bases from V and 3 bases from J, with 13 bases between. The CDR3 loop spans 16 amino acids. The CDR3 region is CASSLVSGRGYNEQFF. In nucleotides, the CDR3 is TGCGCCAGCAGCTTGGTTTCGGGTCGGGGCTACAATGAGCAGTTCTTC.

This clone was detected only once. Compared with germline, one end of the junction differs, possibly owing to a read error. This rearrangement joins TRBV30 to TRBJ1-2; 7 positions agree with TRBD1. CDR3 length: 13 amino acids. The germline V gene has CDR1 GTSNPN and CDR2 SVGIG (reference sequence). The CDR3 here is CAWNAQGMVPAAF. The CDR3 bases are TGTGCCTGGAACGCACAGGGGATGGTGCCGGCCGCCTTC.

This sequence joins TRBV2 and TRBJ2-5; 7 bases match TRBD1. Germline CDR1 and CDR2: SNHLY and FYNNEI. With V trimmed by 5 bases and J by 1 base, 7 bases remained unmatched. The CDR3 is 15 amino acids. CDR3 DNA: TGTGCCAGCAGTTCGAAGGGGGCCCTCCAAGAGACCCAGTACTTC. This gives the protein CASSSKGALQETQYF.

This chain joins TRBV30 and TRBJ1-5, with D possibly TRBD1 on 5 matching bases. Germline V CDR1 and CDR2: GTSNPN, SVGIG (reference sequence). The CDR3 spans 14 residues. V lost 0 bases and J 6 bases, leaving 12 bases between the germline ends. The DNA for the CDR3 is TGTGCCTGGAGTGTAACGGGGGTCGGTCAGCCCCAGCATTTT. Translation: CAWSVTGVGQPQHF.

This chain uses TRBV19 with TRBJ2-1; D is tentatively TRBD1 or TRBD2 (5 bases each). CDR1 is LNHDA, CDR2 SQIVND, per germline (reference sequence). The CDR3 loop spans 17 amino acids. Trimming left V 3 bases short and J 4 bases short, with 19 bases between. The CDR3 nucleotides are TGTGCCAGTAGTATCCTTTTGGGGCTAGCTGTTTACAATGAGCAGTTCTTC. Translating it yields CASSILLGLAVYNEQFF.

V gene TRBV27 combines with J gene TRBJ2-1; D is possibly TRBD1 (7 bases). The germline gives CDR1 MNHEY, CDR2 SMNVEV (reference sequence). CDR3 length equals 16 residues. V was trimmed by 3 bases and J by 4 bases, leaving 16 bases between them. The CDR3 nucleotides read TGTGCCAGCAGTTTCCGCGGGACAGATCCATACAATGAGCAGTTCTTC. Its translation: CASSFRGTDPYNEQFF.

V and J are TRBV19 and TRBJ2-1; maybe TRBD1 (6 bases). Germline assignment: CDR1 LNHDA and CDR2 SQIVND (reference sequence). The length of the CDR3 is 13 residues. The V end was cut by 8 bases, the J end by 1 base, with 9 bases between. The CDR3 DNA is TGTGCCAGTGGCGACAGGTCCTACAATGAGCAGTTCTTC. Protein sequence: CASGDRSYNEQFF.

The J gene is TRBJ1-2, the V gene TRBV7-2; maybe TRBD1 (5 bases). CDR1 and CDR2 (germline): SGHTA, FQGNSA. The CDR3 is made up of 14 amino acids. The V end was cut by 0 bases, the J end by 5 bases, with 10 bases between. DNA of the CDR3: TGTGCCAGCAGCTTAGCCCCAGGGAGATATGGCTACACCTTC. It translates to CASSLAPGRYGYTF.

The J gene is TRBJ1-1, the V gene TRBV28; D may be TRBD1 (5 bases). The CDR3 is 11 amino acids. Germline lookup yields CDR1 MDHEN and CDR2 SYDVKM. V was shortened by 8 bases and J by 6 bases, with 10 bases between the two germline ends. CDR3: CASFGTAEAFF. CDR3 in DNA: TGTGCCAGCTTCGGGACTGCTGAAGCTTTCTTT.

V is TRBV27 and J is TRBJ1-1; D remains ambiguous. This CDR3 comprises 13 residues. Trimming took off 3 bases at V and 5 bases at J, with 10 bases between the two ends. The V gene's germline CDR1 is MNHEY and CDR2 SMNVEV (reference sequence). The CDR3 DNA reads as TGTGCCAGCAGTTTTAGGGTATGGACTGAAGCTTTCTTT. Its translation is CASSFRVWTEAFF.

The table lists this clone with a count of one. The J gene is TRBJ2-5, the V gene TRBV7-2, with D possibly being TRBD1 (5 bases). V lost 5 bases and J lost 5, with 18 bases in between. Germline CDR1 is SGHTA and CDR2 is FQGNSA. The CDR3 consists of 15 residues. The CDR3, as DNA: TGTGCCAGCAGCACTACCTCCGACAGATACGAGACCCAGTACTTC. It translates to CASSTTSDRYETQYF.

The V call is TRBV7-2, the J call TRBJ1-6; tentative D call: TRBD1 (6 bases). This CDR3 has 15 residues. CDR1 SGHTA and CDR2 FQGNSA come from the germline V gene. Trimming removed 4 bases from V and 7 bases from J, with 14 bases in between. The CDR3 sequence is CASSWGTRGNSPLHF. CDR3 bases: TGTGCCAGCAGCTGGGGGACCAGGGGCAATTCACCCCTCCACTTT.